The TCR beta chain described here comes from a study of tumor-infiltrating lymphocytes in primary liver carcinoma. Study results and limitations: Only about 7-25% of top clones were detected in each of the five tumor regions. Tumor region pairs outstripped tumor-adjacent and tumor-blood pairs in overlap.

Germline lookup yields CDR1 LGHNA and CDR2 YSLEER. The CDR3 sequence is 18 residues long. As to this clonotype: The antigen remains undetermined. The junction shows a germline mismatch at one end, possibly a read error.

Co-extraction of both nucleic acids (RNA and DNA) used 20-30 mg of unsorted bulk tissue. The patients lived with chronic HBV infection and had not yet received any treatment. Each tumor had five separate regions sampled. A constant-region primer primed TCR beta cDNA synthesis from about 530 ng of total RNA. ARM-PCR was slightly modified, and three nested multiplex PCR rounds with it gave rise to the TCR beta libraries. With TRBV1-TRBV30 forward primers and a C-beta reverse primer, the first two PCR rounds were run for about 10 cycles each. TCRdb processed the multiplex PCR reads anew with MiXCR; each CDR3 protein has one entry. The table includes about 22,000 distinct CDR3 sequences, around 81% detected once.

The V and J genes are TRBV4-3 and TRBJ2-7, with TRBD2 matching over 7 bases. The sequenced sample consisted of liver tumor tissue from sampling region 2. Subset reported: tumor region T2, inferior pole. This TCR came from a woman aged 25 to 45 with primary liver carcinoma and hepatitis B virus infection. The CDR3 DNA reads as TGCGCCAGCATCCAAGCTGTGACGGGGGGTCATATTAGCTACGTGCAGTACTTC. This encodes CASIQAVTGGHISYVQYF.